These T cell receptor beta chains were read from a single sample in a study of T cells in Graves' hyperthyroidism and ophthalmopathy. TCRdb reanalysed the multiplex PCR reads using MiXCR and keeps one entry per CDR3 protein. The sample consists of more than 300,000 distinct CDR3 sequences, 14% of them appearing once. The sequenced sample was blood. All receptors derive from a woman in her fifties or sixties with Graves' hyperthyroidism. Both conserved end residues are part of each CDR3. Expanded clones get a size class; other rows say once, few or many, or leave the size out.

j_gene: TRBJ1-2; abundance: many; v_gene: TRBV20-1; CDR3aa: CSATGDSGYTF
j_gene: TRBJ2-1; abundance: NA; v_gene: TRBV9; CDR3aa: CASSAWDGYNEQFF
j_gene: TRBJ1-6; abundance: NA; v_gene: TRBV10-3; CDR3aa: CAINDRVESPLHF
j_gene: TRBJ2-2; abundance: NA; v_gene: TRBV28; CDR3aa: CASLFSPTGELFF
j_gene: TRBJ2-6; abundance: many; v_gene: TRBV7-6; CDR3aa: CASSLTSGVSGANVLTF
j_gene: TRBJ1-2; abundance: NA; v_gene: TRBV24-1; CDR3aa: CATSDSSRDRGHGYTF
j_gene: TRBJ1-2; abundance: NA; v_gene: TRBV7-9; CDR3aa: CASSSDPYLSSGTTGGYTF
j_gene: TRBJ1-3; abundance: NA; v_gene: TRBV18; CDR3aa: CASSTDGVLRNTIYF
j_gene: TRBJ2-7; abundance: many; v_gene: TRBV10-3; CDR3aa: CAARLAETYEQYF
j_gene: TRBJ2-1; abundance: many; v_gene: TRBV12-3/TRBV12-4; CDR3aa: CASSRDYNEQFF
j_gene: TRBJ1-4; abundance: many; v_gene: TRBV30; CDR3aa: CAWSVTATNEKLFF
j_gene: TRBJ1-6; abundance: NA; v_gene: TRBV4-1; CDR3aa: CASSQDRWDNSPLHF
j_gene: TRBJ2-6; abundance: NA; v_gene: TRBV4-1; CDR3aa: CASSRGPSSGANVLTF
j_gene: TRBJ1-1; abundance: many; v_gene: TRBV2; CDR3aa: CASSVRGMNTEAFF
j_gene: TRBJ2-1; abundance: many; v_gene: TRBV20-1; CDR3aa: CSAHSGRADNEQFF
j_gene: TRBJ2-7; abundance: few; v_gene: TRBV9; CDR3aa: CASSPGGLAGGSYEQYF
j_gene: TRBJ2-5; abundance: many; v_gene: TRBV7-9; CDR3aa: CASSTRQQETQYF
j_gene: TRBJ1-5; abundance: many; v_gene: TRBV4-1; CDR3aa: CASSQDGAGSNQPQHF
j_gene: TRBJ1-2; abundance: many; v_gene: TRBV28; CDR3aa: CASTDNYGYTF
j_gene: TRBJ1-1; abundance: many; v_gene: TRBV9; CDR3aa: CASSVAAGIMNTEAFF
j_gene: TRBJ2-5; abundance: few; v_gene: TRBV3-1; CDR3aa: CASSQLTSGPQETQYF
j_gene: TRBJ2-4; abundance: many; v_gene: TRBV12-3/TRBV12-4; CDR3aa: CASSFKGTKNIQYF
j_gene: TRBJ1-1; abundance: few; v_gene: TRBV7-8; CDR3aa: CASSEHRGGVRTEAFF
j_gene: TRBJ2-1; abundance: NA; v_gene: TRBV5-4; CDR3aa: CASSLVASGDNEQFF
j_gene: TRBJ1-2; abundance: NA; v_gene: TRBV20-1; CDR3aa: CGARSGLSNYGYTF
j_gene: TRBJ2-6; abundance: few; v_gene: TRBV25-1; CDR3aa: CASNSNSGANVLTF
j_gene: TRBJ2-3; abundance: many; v_gene: TRBV9; CDR3aa: CASRSGFSTDTQYF
j_gene: TRBJ2-1; abundance: NA; v_gene: TRBV10-3; CDR3aa: CAISEKSWDRDFNEQFF
j_gene: TRBJ2-7; abundance: many; v_gene: TRBV19; CDR3aa: CASSYLAGPYEQYF
j_gene: TRBJ2-5; abundance: many; v_gene: TRBV19; CDR3aa: CASSFWGLAGARQETQYF
j_gene: TRBJ1-5; abundance: many; v_gene: TRBV28; CDR3aa: CASSRVGGGYSNQPQHF
j_gene: TRBJ2-5; abundance: many; v_gene: TRBV3-1; CDR3aa: CASSHLESGLAGGETQYF
j_gene: TRBJ2-3; abundance: many; v_gene: TRBV12-3/TRBV12-4; CDR3aa: CASSFDSDTQYF
j_gene: TRBJ2-5; abundance: few; v_gene: TRBV5-5; CDR3aa: CASSLRGTGGRLAGGEAQYF
j_gene: TRBJ1-1; abundance: many; v_gene: TRBV19; CDR3aa: CASSIQSGGAFF
j_gene: TRBJ2-2; abundance: NA; v_gene: TRBV15; CDR3aa: CATDYDDGAITNTGELFF
j_gene: TRBJ2-1; abundance: NA; v_gene: TRBV18; CDR3aa: CASSPGTPEYNEQFF
j_gene: TRBJ2-3; abundance: many; v_gene: TRBV12-5; CDR3aa: CASGGGGDTQYF
j_gene: TRBJ2-1; abundance: many; v_gene: TRBV27; CDR3aa: CASSLGGLEQFF
j_gene: TRBJ2-3; abundance: many; v_gene: TRBV5-1; CDR3aa: CASSQTPQRAGAPDTQYF
j_gene: TRBJ2-3; abundance: many; v_gene: TRBV27; CDR3aa: CASRQGGGTDTQYF
j_gene: TRBJ2-3; abundance: NA; v_gene: TRBV29-1; CDR3aa: CSAQGGSTDTQYF
j_gene: TRBJ1-5; abundance: many; v_gene: TRBV2; CDR3aa: CASSGRVVGQPQHF
j_gene: TRBJ2-1; abundance: many; v_gene: TRBV10-3; CDR3aa: CAISEVVQQEQFF
j_gene: TRBJ1-2; abundance: NA; v_gene: TRBV20-1; CDR3aa: CSASTEGGGYTF
j_gene: TRBJ2-3; abundance: many; v_gene: TRBV6-2/TRBV6-3; CDR3aa: CASHGTSGRVGTDTQYF
j_gene: TRBJ2-1; abundance: many; v_gene: TRBV6-5; CDR3aa: CASSYSRRGSYNEQFF
j_gene: TRBJ1-4; abundance: few; v_gene: TRBV5-1; CDR3aa: CASSVQGAAEKLFF
j_gene: TRBJ2-3; abundance: many; v_gene: TRBV7-3; CDR3aa: CASSLNVADTQYF
j_gene: TRBJ1-1; abundance: many; v_gene: TRBV5-1; CDR3aa: CASSLGEGASFF
j_gene: TRBJ2-7; abundance: many; v_gene: TRBV2; CDR3aa: CASSENEVGEQYF
j_gene: TRBJ2-7; abundance: many; v_gene: TRBV3-1; CDR3aa: CASSAPGQGLDEQYF
j_gene: TRBJ1-2; abundance: many; v_gene: TRBV18; CDR3aa: CASSGIARHPNYGYTF
j_gene: TRBJ2-7; abundance: many; v_gene: TRBV28; CDR3aa: CASSPDSSYEQYF
j_gene: TRBJ1-5; abundance: few; v_gene: TRBV5-5; CDR3aa: CGSSLAANTGNQPQHF
j_gene: TRBJ2-5; abundance: NA; v_gene: TRBV2; CDR3aa: CASRQDRQETQYF
j_gene: TRBJ1-5; abundance: NA; v_gene: TRBV11-2; CDR3aa: CASSLGQTQHF
j_gene: TRBJ1-1; abundance: many; v_gene: TRBV18; CDR3aa: CASSTGQGAGVGTEAFF
j_gene: TRBJ2-1; abundance: few; v_gene: TRBV3-1; CDR3aa: CASSQRGIYNEQFF
j_gene: TRBJ2-7; abundance: many; v_gene: TRBV4-1; CDR3aa: CASSQGAGGPYEQYF